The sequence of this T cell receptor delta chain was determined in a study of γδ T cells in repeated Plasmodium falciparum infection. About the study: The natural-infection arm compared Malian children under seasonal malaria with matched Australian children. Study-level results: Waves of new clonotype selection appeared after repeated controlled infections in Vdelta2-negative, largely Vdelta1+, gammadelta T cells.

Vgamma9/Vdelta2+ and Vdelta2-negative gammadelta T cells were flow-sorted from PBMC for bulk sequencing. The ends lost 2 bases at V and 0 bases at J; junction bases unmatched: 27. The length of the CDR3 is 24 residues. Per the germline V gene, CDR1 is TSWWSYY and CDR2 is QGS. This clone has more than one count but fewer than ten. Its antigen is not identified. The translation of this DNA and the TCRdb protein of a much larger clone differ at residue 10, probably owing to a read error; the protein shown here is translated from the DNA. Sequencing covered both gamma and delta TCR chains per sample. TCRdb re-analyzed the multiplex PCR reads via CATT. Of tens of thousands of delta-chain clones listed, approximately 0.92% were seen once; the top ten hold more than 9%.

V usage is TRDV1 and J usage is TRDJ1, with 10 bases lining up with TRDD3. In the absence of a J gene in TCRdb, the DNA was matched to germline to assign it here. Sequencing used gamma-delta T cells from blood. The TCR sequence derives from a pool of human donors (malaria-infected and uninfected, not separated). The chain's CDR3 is CALGESPTSPMYWGITPHTDKLIF. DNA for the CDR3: TGTGCTCTTGGGGAATCCCCAACCTCCCCGATGTACTGGGGGATCACCCCTCACACCGATAAACTCATCTTT.